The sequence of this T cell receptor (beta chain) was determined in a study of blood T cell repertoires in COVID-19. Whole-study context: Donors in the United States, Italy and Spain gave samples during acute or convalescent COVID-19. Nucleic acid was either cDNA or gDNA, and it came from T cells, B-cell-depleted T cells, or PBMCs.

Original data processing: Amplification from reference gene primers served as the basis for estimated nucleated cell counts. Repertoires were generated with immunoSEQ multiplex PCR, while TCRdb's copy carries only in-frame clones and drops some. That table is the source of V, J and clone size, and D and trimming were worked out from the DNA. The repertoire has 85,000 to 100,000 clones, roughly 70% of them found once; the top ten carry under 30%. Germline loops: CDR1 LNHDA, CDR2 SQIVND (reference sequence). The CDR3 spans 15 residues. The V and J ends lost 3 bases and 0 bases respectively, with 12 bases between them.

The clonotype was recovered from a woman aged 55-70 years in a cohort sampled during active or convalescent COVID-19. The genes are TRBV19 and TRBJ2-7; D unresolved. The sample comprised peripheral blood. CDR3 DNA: TGTGCCAGTAGTATTGGCCAGGCCAGCTCCTACGAGCAGTACTTC. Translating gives CASSIGQASSYEQYF.